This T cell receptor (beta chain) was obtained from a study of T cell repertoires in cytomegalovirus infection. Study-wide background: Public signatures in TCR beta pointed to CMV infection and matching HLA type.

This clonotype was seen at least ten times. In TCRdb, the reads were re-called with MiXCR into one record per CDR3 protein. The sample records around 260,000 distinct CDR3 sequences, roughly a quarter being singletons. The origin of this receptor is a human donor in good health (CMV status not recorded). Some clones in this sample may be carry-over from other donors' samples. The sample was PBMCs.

CDR3 residues: CASSPAGRGHGYTF. The CDR3 DNA reads TGTGCCAGCAGCCCCGCGGGCAGGGGGCATGGCTACACCTTC. The chain has TRBV7-2 and TRBJ1-2, with TRBD1 matching 8 bases. Trimming at V came to 5 bases and at J to 6 bases, leaving 8 bases not matched to a gene. CDR1 SGHTA and CDR2 FQGNSA come from the germline V gene. The CDR3 has 14 residues. The full variable domain, completed using reference TRBV7-2 and TRBJ1-2, is GAGVSQSPSNKVTEKGKDVELRCDPISGHTALYWYRQSLGQGLEFLIYFQGNSAPDKSGLPSDRFSAERTGGSVSTLTIQRTQQEDSAVYLCASSPAGRGHGYTFGSGTRLTVV.